This T cell receptor beta chain was identified in a study of T-cell reconstitution after alpha-beta-depleted transplantation in children. Unique molecular identifiers featured in how the TCRbeta library was prepared. MiXCR, run by TCRdb on the PCR reads, gives a single entry per CDR3 protein. This table has a few hundred thousand distinct CDR3 sequences, approximately 12% appearing once. CDR3 length: 13 amino acids. Germline CDR1 and CDR2: SQVTM and ANQGSEA. The V end lost 3 bases, the J end lost 5 bases, and 11 bases lay between the germline ends. This sequence was found in a human donor who donated a stem cell graft to a child with Fanconi anemia. This chain connects TRBV29-1 to TRBJ2-1, with D tentatively TRBD2 (6 bases). The material was PBMCs, obtained from the stem cell graft. Here the CDR3 reads CSVDGRGNNEQFF. CDR3 DNA sequence: TGCAGCGTTGACGGCCGGGGGAACAATGAGCAGTTCTTC.